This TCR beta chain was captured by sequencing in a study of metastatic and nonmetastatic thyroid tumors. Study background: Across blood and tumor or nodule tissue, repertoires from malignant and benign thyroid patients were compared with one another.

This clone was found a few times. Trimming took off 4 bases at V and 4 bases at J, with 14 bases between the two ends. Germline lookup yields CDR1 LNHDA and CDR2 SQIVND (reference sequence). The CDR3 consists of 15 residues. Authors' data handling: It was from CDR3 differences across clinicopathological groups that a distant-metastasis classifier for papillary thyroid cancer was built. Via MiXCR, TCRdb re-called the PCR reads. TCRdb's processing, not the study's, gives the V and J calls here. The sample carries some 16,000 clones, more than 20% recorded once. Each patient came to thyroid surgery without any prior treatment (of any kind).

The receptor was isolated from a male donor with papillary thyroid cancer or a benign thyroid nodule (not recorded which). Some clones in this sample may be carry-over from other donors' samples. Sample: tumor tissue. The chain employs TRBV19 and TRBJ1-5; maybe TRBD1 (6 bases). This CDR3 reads CASSTTWDINQPQHF. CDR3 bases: TGTGCCAGTAGTACCACTTGGGACATAAATCAGCCCCAGCATTTT.